The sequence of this T cell receptor (beta chain) was determined in a study of blood T cell repertoires in COVID-19. Study-wide context: The United States, Italy and Spain supplied acute and convalescent COVID-19 samples. PBMCs, B-cell-depleted T cells, or T cells were the source of the cDNA or gDNA that made up the material.

CDR1 and CDR2 (germline): LNHDA, SQIVND (reference sequence). V was clipped by 6 bases and J by 5 bases, with 13 bases between them. The CDR3 has 13 residues. Under the authors' procedure: The authors estimated nucleated cell counts from reference gene primer amplification. The data were produced by immunoSEQ multiplex PCR, yet TCRdb's version contains in-frame clones alone and is incomplete. V, J and clone size reflect that table, while D and trimming were determined from the DNA. The sample lists approximately 270,000 clones; roughly nine tenths were seen once. Sample: peripheral blood. This TCR was sampled from a middle-aged man with acute or convalescent COVID-19. The rearrangement uses TRBV19 and TRBJ1-1, with a possible D match to TRBD1 (5 bases). Here the CDR3 DNA reads TGTGCCAGTAGGGGGCAAGTGTGGACTGAAGCTTTCTTT. It yields the protein CASRGQVWTEAFF.